This record covers a single T cell receptor (beta chain). Antigen: not known. V shed 6 bases, J shed 5 bases, and the junction held 12 bases outside the gene matches. The CDR3 contains 15 residues. The germline gives CDR1 SNHLY, CDR2 FYNNEI. Sequenced by immunoSEQ multiplex PCR; TCRdb stores in-frame clones only, minus some. The sample contains approximately 650,000 clones, 95% to 96% of which appear only once. The data were taken from a study of shared clonotypes between healthy human individuals. Study-level information: The cohort had two women and a few men, ages 18 to 49.

Naive-designated CD8 cells lacked CD45RO, were positively enriched for CCR7, and omitted terminally differentiated effector memory CD45RA+ cells. Study-wide points: A reduction in generation probabilities was seen for non-shared clonotypes relative to those shared by all four donors. The study generally estimated greater richness for naive than memory subsets.

The chain has TRBV2 and TRBJ2-7; TRBD2 matches 8 bases. Sequenced sample: naive CD8+ T cells sorted from blood. The source is a woman aged 25 to 45 in good health. CDR3 coding DNA: TGTGCCAGCAGGGGACAAGCGGGAGCGTCCCACGAGCAGTACTTC. As protein: CASRGQAGASHEQYF.